The next 5 T cell receptor beta chains were all read from a single sample in a study of shared clonotypes between healthy human individuals. TCRdb's copy holds only in-frame clones and misses some; the assay was immunoSEQ multiplex PCR. Of about 1 million clones in the sample, roughly 80% were seen once. The sequencing input was memory CD4+ T cells sorted from blood. This sample's subset: CD45RA-negative fraction. These receptors all stem from a man younger than 35 in good health.

The chain couples TRBV5-1 to TRBJ2-7, with D perhaps given as TRBD1 or TRBD2 (5 bases each). V was trimmed by 5 bases and J by 2 bases, leaving 11 bases between them. This CDR3 is 13 amino acids long. The germline V gene has CDR1 SGHRS and CDR2 YFSETQ. The DNA for the CDR3 is TGCGCCAGCAGTACCGGGGCGGCCTACGAGCAGTACTTC. Encoded protein: CASSTGAAYEQYF.

V is TRBV28 and J is TRBJ2-3; 8 bases match TRBD2. Germline V gene lookup returns CDR1 MDHEN and CDR2 SYDVKM. The length of the CDR3 is 16 residues. V lost 5 bases, J lost 2 bases, and 9 bases stayed unmatched. CDR3 protein: CASSATGGASTDTQYF. CDR3 DNA sequence: TGTGCCAGCAGTGCAACGGGGGGGGCGTCCACAGATACGCAGTATTTT.

Details on this clone: This may be a read error, as it is one base from a much larger clone. Other DNA sequences in this specimen translate into the identical CDR3. The chain recombines TRBV18 with TRBJ1-5; the match to TRBD1 covers 9 bases. V dropped 2 bases and J dropped 4; count of bases not matched to a gene: 3. This CDR3 has 15 amino acids. CDR1 and CDR2 from the germline V gene are KGHSH and LQKENI. CDR3 bases: TGTGCCAGCTCACCAGACAGGGGGGGAAATCAGCCCCAGCATTTT. Translation gives CASSPDRGGNQPQHF. The entire variable domain, with the rest obtained from reference TRBV18 and TRBJ1-5, is as follows: NAGVMQNPRHLVRRRGQEARLRCSPMKGHSHVYWYRQLPEEGLKFMVYLQKENIIDESGMPKERFSAEFPKEGPSILRIQQVVRGDSAAYFCASSPDRGGNQPQHFGDGTRLSIL.

The chain has TRBV4-1 and TRBJ2-2; D gene ambiguous. This CDR3 spans 13 amino acids. Trimming cost V 0 bases and J 7 bases, with 6 bases left between them. Germline V gene lookup returns CDR1 MGHRA and CDR2 YSYEKL. In DNA form, the CDR3 reads TGCGCCAGCAGCCAAGACGGGTACGGGGAGCTGTTTTTT. This sequence encodes CASSQDGYGELFF.

The chain has TRBV7-2 and TRBJ1-2, with 12 positions matching TRBD1. J gave up 5 bases and V 5 bases, and 6 bases lay outside the gene matches. The CDR3 is 15 residues long. CDR1 is SGHTA and CDR2 is FQGNSA in the germline V gene. Here the CDR3 DNA reads TGTGCCAGCAGCCCGGGACAGGGGGCTACATATGGCTACACCTTC. Protein: CASSPGQGATYGYTF.